Sequencing of this TCR beta chain was carried out in a study of blood T cells in healthy people across ages (dated by TCRdb to 2014 to 2015). Study-wide context: In model experiments, roughly one uniquely barcoded TCR beta cDNA molecule per two T cells was captured by template switching. The study measured age-related changes in TCR beta repertoire diversity using deep sequencing normalized with unique cDNA molecular identifiers. Four age groups were formed from the donors: young (average approximately 15 years), middle-aged (approximately 40), aged (approximately 60) and long-lived (roughly 88). Donors of different ages were randomly distributed across sequencing lanes to avoid experimental bias. For two donors (one aged 18 to 30 and one aged 80 or older), the study analyzed two additional independent replicas of 1 million unique cDNA reads from the same blood draw. General conclusions and limits of the study: Estimates of total diversity based on one million sequenced T cells were considered lower bounds and underestimates. Conclusive comparison of naive and antigen-experienced compartments was prevented by the profiling of bulk unsorted PBMCs. Compared with the aged group, the long-lived group had more naive CD4+ T cells, fewer expanded clones and increased TCR diversity, a pattern suggesting age selection. Observed TCR beta diversity per million T cells fell roughly linearly with age, and a significant reduction was already apparent by age around 40. Observed TCR beta diversity correlated strongly with the percentage of naive T cells measured by flow cytometry. Because the CMV infection status of the donors was unknown, age-related changes in expanded clonotypes may potentially have been confounded.

The method was 5' RACE. TCRdb names Illumina HiSeq 2500 as the instrument used. A second roughly 7 to 11 cycle PCR used a sample-barcoded 5' primer and a J-beta primer mix. Each TCR beta cDNA molecule received a unique molecular identifier from a template-switch 5' adaptor carrying 12 random nucleotides. At least 2.5 million CDR3-containing paired-end reads were obtained from each sample. The Mint cDNA synthesis kit, primed by a TRBC-specific oligonucleotide, was used to synthesize first-strand cDNA from all RNA. After uracil-DNA glycosylase treatment, a first 18-cycle PCR used universal primers M1SS and BC2_uni_R on all cDNA. The authors processed their data as follows. Each sample was normalized by randomly selecting 1 million high-quality reads, each carrying a distinct molecular identifier. Instead of being binned into consensus sequences, reads with shared molecular identifiers were discarded. MiTCR, with a Q25 quality threshold and the strictest error-elimination algorithm, was used for CDR3 identification, clonotype clustering and error correction. A nonparametric unseen species model with Euler transformation was used to estimate a lower bound on total TCR beta diversity. TCRdb reanalyzed the raw reads on its own, using fastp at Q25 for trimming and MiXCR for clone calling, and kept in-frame beta chains. Every entry covers one CDR3 protein and lists the most common genes and DNA from its rows. The V and J calls, along with clone size, are taken from TCRdb and not from the paper's own processing. The sample has some 730,000 distinct CDR3 sequences on record, 22% of them singletons. Approximately 20% of the sample comes from the top ten.

This clonotype was counted only a few times. It has no known antigen specificity. Base qualities are not recorded, but no much larger clone differs from it by a single base. Donors were around 37 systemically healthy Caucasian individuals from Russia aged roughly 6 to 90 years. Approximately 11 milliliters of peripheral blood were drawn from each donor into EDTA-treated Vacutainer tubes. Ficoll-Paque density-gradient centrifugation was used to isolate PBMCs, with at least 6.5 million per sample. Trizol reagent was used to extract total RNA from PBMCs, with at least 5.5 micrograms per sample. Naive CD45RAhigh/CD27high T cell percentages were measured by flow cytometry on a PBMC aliquot from every donor. From its cysteine to its phenylalanine, the CDR3 spans 12 amino acids. Only the CDR3 part of the read is kept: 36 bases, read in frame from the first base. CDR1 and CDR2 are drawn from the germline V gene: SQVTM, ANQGSEA. V is reduced by 4 bases and J by 5 bases, leaving a spacing of 12 bases between them.

This sequence uses TRBV29-1 and TRBJ2-7, with an unclear D gene assignment. The specimen sequenced was blood. This receptor was taken from a man in his 70s in good health. CDR3 region: CSVVDVLHEQYF. The DNA sequence reads TGCAGCGTTGTGGACGTCCTTCACGAGCAGTACTTC.